This passage covers 3 T cell receptor beta chains from one sample sequenced in a study of control samples from healthy donors and cancer patients. Profiling relied on immunoSEQ multiplex PCR, and the TCRdb table lists in-frame clones only, not all of them. The sample includes roughly 100,000 clones, more than 85% of them seen just once. The specimen sequenced was blood. The source is a man aged 30 to 45 in good health.

The DNA for the CDR3 is TGTGCCACCAGCCCCTCAGGGACGAACACCGGGGAGCTGTTTTTT. Its translation: CATSPSGTNTGELFF. This chain connects TRBV15 to TRBJ2-2, with D possibly TRBD1 on 5 matching bases. Trimming cost V 5 bases and J 0 bases, with 10 bases left between them. The CDR3 consists of 15 residues. The germline CDR1 and CDR2 sequences are LNHNV and YYDKDF (reference sequence).

The J gene is TRBJ2-1, the V gene TRBV12-3 or TRBV12-4; D not resolved. CDR3 length: 13 residues. V lost 3 bases to trimming and J lost 6 bases, with 9 bases between them. The CDR3 loop reads CASSFWAINEQFF. CDR3 nucleotide sequence: TGTGCCAGCAGTTTTTGGGCCATCAATGAGCAGTTCTTC.

The V gene is TRBV3-1 (or the pseudogene TRBV3-2), the J gene TRBJ1-2; D is uncertain. Looked up from germline, CDR1 is LGHDT and CDR2 is YNNKEL (reference sequence). Trimming cost V 1 base and J 4 bases, with 4 bases left between them. This CDR3 has 12 residues. The CDR3, as DNA: TGTGCCAGCAGCCAAGCCAGCTATGGCTACACCTTC. Translated, it gives CASSQASYGYTF.